A few counts support the clone carrying this TCR beta chain. Its antigen is currently unknown. This sample stems from a study of identical twins. Study observations and caveats: In beta out-of-frame sequences, the excess sharing between twins was weaker.

Template switching added a universal primer binding site, and final cDNA carried unique molecular identifiers. TCRdb itself ran the 5' RACE reads through MiXCR, one entry per CDR3 protein. The sample yields around 530,000 distinct CDR3 sequences, approximately 16% seen once. Per the germline V gene, CDR1 is SGHDT and CDR2 is YYEEEE. This CDR3 spans 14 amino acids. V was trimmed by 3 bases and J by 2 bases, leaving 12 bases between them. Another study also made use of these data, one on yellow fever vaccine responses in identical twins.

The rearrangement links TRBV5-6 to TRBJ2-7; D may be TRBD1 (5 bases). Sequenced: CD4+ T cells sorted from blood. The receptor was derived from a woman between 18 and 29 years old in good health. The CDR3 DNA reads as TGTGCCAGCAGCTCTACGACAGTTGCCTACGAGCAGTACTTC. Protein: CASSSTTVAYEQYF.